Presented here are 15 T cell receptor beta chains from one specimen sequenced in a study of cytomegalovirus exposure and HLA in healthy donors. PCR was performed using 60 Vbeta and 13 Jbeta primers. The repertoire was sequenced with immunoSEQ multiplex PCR; TCRdb's copy has only in-frame clones and lacks some. The table lists over 85,000 clones, about 69% of them singletons. Sequenced sample: PBMCs. The source is a human donor in good health.

Only a few counts were recorded for this clone. This chain joins TRBV6-5 and TRBJ1-2, with 7 bases identical to TRBD1. V lost 4 bases and J lost 2; bases outside the gene matches: 4. Per the germline V gene, CDR1 is MNHEY and CDR2 is SVGAGI. The CDR3 contains 14 residues. This CDR3 is CASSSPGQNYGYTF. In DNA form, the CDR3 reads TGTGCCAGCAGTTCTCCGGGACAGAACTATGGCTACACCTTC.

The J gene is TRBJ2-1, the V gene TRBV4-2, with a tentative D call TRBD2 (6 bases). Per the germline V gene, CDR1 is LGHNA and CDR2 is YNFKEQ. The ends were cut back, 4 bases at V and 5 bases at J, with 12 bases in the middle. The CDR3 length is 14 residues. CDR3 in amino acids: CASSRRIADNEQFF. CDR3 bases: TGTGCCAGCAGCCGGCGGATAGCGGACAATGAGCAGTTCTTC.

The V and J genes are TRBV5-6 and TRBJ2-7, with 10 nucleotides matching TRBD2. In germline, CDR1 is SGHDT, CDR2 YYEEEE. The CDR3 has 17 amino acids. The junction had 10 bases not matched to a gene; V was cut back by 4 bases and J by 0 bases. CDR3 residues: CASSAIAGGALSYEQYF. The CDR3 DNA reads as TGTGCCAGCAGCGCAATAGCGGGAGGAGCCCTCTCCTACGAGCAGTACTTC.

This clone was counted a few times. The chain employs TRBV5-4 and TRBJ2-1, with D unresolved. Trimming cost V 2 bases and J 2 bases, with 8 bases left between them. The CDR3 covers 14 residues. Germline CDR1 is SGHNT and CDR2 is YYREEE (reference sequence). CDR3 in DNA: TGTGCCAGCAGCTTTTTTACTACCTACAATGAGCAGTTCTTC. Translating gives CASSFFTTYNEQFF.

The V gene is TRBV2, the J gene TRBJ1-1; D unclear. The CDR3 is made up of 13 amino acids. The V end was cut by 6 bases, the J end by 0 bases, with 8 bases between. Germline CDR1 and CDR2: SNHLY and FYNNEI. The CDR3 sequence is CASRLQLNTEAFF. In DNA form, the CDR3 reads TGTGCCAGCAGGTTGCAGTTGAACACTGAAGCTTTCTTT.

The CDR3 DNA follows: TGTGCCAGCTCACTTTTCAGGGGCACTGAAGCTTTCTTT. This encodes CASSLFRGTEAFF. This chain connects TRBV18 to TRBJ1-1; possible D gene TRBD1, 6 bases. From germline, CDR1 is KGHSH and CDR2 LQKENI. V was pared by 4 bases and J by 4 bases, with 10 bases between. This CDR3 spans 13 amino acids.

The CDR3: CASTIGGAGGNEQFF. The CDR3 DNA reads as TGTGCCAGTACCATCGGAGGGGCGGGAGGAAATGAGCAGTTCTTC. V and J are TRBV19 and TRBJ2-1; 8 nucleotides agree with TRBD2. CDR3 length: 15 residues. The germline CDR1 and CDR2 sequences are LNHDA and SQIVND (reference sequence). J was trimmed by 7 bases and V by 7 bases; bases with no gene match: 12.

This chain links TRBV25-1 with TRBJ1-5; D is unclear. This CDR3 has 12 residues. V lost 5 bases, J lost 4 bases, and 6 bases lay in between. Germline V gene lookup returns CDR1 MGHDK and CDR2 SYGVNS. The CDR3 nucleotides read TGTGCCAGCAGTTCAGGAAATCAGCCCCAGCATTTT. This sequence encodes CASSSGNQPQHF.

The rearrangement joins TRBV7-3 to TRBJ2-5; the match to TRBD2 covers 7 bases. The CDR3 has 13 amino acids. From germline, CDR1 is SGHTA and CDR2 FQGTGA. The J segment lost 7 bases and the V segment lost 0 bases, leaving 2 bases of the junction unmatched. CDR3 protein: CASSLTGEGTQYF. DNA for the CDR3: TGTGCCAGCAGCTTAACAGGGGAGGGGACCCAGTACTTC.

This clone was seen only a few times. The rearrangement links TRBV18 to TRBJ2-1, with TRBD2 as a possible D gene (5 bases). The length of the CDR3 is 17 residues. In germline, CDR1 is KGHSH, CDR2 LQKENI. Trimming took 4 bases from V and 1 from J, leaving 17 bases between them. The CDR3 DNA is TGTGCCAGCTCACGACTACAGACGGAATGGTCCTACAATGAGCAGTTCTTC. It yields the protein CASSRLQTEWSYNEQFF.

The CDR3 loop reads CASSSTPGHALGRYTF. The CDR3 coding sequence is TGTGCCAGCAGCTCTACTCCGGGACATGCCCTAGGACGCTACACCTTC. The J gene is TRBJ1-2, the V gene TRBV28, with a tentative D call TRBD1 (6 bases). Germline assignment: CDR1 MDHEN and CDR2 SYDVKM. The CDR3 has 16 residues. Trimming took off 6 bases at V and 9 bases at J, with 26 bases between the two ends.

This clone occurred a few times. V is TRBV2 and J is TRBJ1-1; no definite D call. Between the trimmed V and J ends, which lost 4 bases and 1 base, there was a span of 10 bases. From germline, CDR1 is SNHLY and CDR2 FYNNEI. CDR3 length: 14 residues. CDR3: CASSVSRQNTEAFF. The CDR3 DNA is TGTGCCAGCAGTGTATCCAGGCAGAACACTGAAGCTTTCTTT. The variable domain in full, completed from reference TRBV2 and TRBJ1-1, reads EPEVTQTPSHQVTQMGQEVILRCVPISNHLYFYWYRQILGQKVEFLVSFYNNEISEKSEIFDDQFSVERPDGSNFTLKIRSTKLEDSAMYFCASSVSRQNTEAFFGQGTRLTVV.

The rearrangement uses TRBV27 and TRBJ2-1; 9 bases line up with TRBD2. Germline-derived CDR1 and CDR2 are MNHEY and SMNVEV (reference sequence). This CDR3 region has 16 residues. J lost 0 bases, V lost 2 bases, and 2 bases had no gene match. This CDR3 reads CASSLLSGSSYNEQFF. For the CDR3, the DNA is TGTGCCAGCAGTTTACTTAGCGGGAGCTCCTACAATGAGCAGTTCTTC.

A single count supports this clone. The chain links TRBV4-1 to TRBJ1-2; possibly TRBD1 for D (5 bases). The V gene lost 4 bases and the J gene lost 2 bases, with 8 bases spanning the gap. CDR1 and CDR2 from the germline V gene are MGHRA and YSYEKL. The CDR3 contains 13 residues. Here the CDR3 DNA reads TGCGCCAGCAGCCCGGACACAAACTATGGCTACACCTTC. It codes for CASSPDTNYGYTF.

About this clone: Other DNA sequences in this specimen translate into the identical CDR3. This chain joins TRBV19 and TRBJ1-4; D is unclear. Germline lookup yields CDR1 LNHDA and CDR2 SQIVND (reference sequence). This CDR3 contains 13 residues. V lost 6 bases and J lost 5, with 10 bases in between. CDR3 loop: CASSIWQNEKLFF. The CDR3 DNA follows: TGTGCCAGTAGCATTTGGCAGAATGAAAAACTGTTTTTT.